Listed here is a single T cell receptor beta chain. Antigen specificity is unknown. This specimen belongs to a study of regulatory T cells. The V end lost 6 bases, the J end lost 1 base, and 15 bases lay between the germline ends. Germline values: CDR1 MDHEN, CDR2 SYDVKM. This CDR3 contains 15 residues. Findings of the study overall: In CD3G-deficient patients, conventional CD4+ T cells were enriched for hydrophobic CDR3 residues at positions 6 and 7.

The PCR used 52 TRBV and 13 TRBJ primers. Only in-frame clones appear in the TCRdb table, and some are missing; sequencing was by immunoSEQ multiplex PCR. The sample consists of tens of thousands of clones, 93% of them appearing once. The specimen sequenced was conventional CD4+ T cells sorted from blood. This receptor was obtained from a child aged 2-15 years with CD3G deficiency. The chain is built from TRBV28 and TRBJ1-1, with D possibly TRBD1 on 6 matching bases. In nucleotides, the CDR3 is TGTGCCAGCAGGCCCCACAGGGTAGGGAACACTGAAGCTTTCTTT. This sequence encodes CASRPHRVGNTEAFF.